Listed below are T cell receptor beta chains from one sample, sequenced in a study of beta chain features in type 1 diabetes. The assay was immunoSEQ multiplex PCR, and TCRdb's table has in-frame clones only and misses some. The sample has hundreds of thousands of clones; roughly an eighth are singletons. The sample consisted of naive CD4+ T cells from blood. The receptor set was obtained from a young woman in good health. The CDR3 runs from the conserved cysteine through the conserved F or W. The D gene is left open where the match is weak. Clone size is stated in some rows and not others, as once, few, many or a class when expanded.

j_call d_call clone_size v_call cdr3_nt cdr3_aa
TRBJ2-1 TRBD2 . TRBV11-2 TGTGCCAGCAGCTCGCTCGTGGTAGCGGGGTTCTCCAATGAGCAGTTCTTC CASSSLVVAGFSNEQFF
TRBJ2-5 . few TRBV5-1 TGCGCCAGCAGCTTGGAGCAGGGGCGACAAGAGACCCAGTACTTC CASSLEQGRQETQYF
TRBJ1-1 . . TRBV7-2 TGTGCCAGCAGCTCGGAGGCGGGGTACACTGAAGCTTTCTTT CASSSEAGYTEAFF
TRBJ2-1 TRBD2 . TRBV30 TGTGCCTGGAGTGGGACTAGCGGGGTATACAATGAGCAGTTCTTC CAWSGTSGVYNEQFF
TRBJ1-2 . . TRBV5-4 TGTGCCAGCAGCCACCCCCAACTGGGTACCTATGGCTACACCTTC CASSHPQLGTYGYTF
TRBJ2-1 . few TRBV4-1 TGCGCCAGCAGCCAAGTTAGGGGCTCCTACAATGAGCAGTTCTTC CASSQVRGSYNEQFF
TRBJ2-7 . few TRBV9 TGTGCCAGCAGCGTAGGGCCAGGTTCTGGATACGAGCAGTACTTC CASSVGPGSGYEQYF
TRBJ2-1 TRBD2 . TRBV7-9 TGTGCCAGCAGCTTATTTGGAACTAGCGGGGGGAATGAGCAGTTCTTC CASSLFGTSGGNEQFF
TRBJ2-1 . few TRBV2 TGTGCCAGCGTCCGAGCCGATATCGGTGTGCAGTTCTTC CASVRADIGVQFF
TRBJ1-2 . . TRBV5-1 TGCGCCAGCAGCTTGGATAGGGTTGGCTACACCTTC CASSLDRVGYTF
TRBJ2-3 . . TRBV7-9 TGTGCCTCTAAGCGACAGGCTAGCACAGATACGCAGTATTTT CASKRQASTDTQYF
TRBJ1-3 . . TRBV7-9 TGTGCCAGCAGCTTATTAAGCCGAGTATACTCTGGAAACACCATATATTTT CASSLLSRVYSGNTIYF
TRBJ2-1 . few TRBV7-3 TGTGCCAGCAGCTTAGGGCCTTTTGGTGAGCAGTTCTTC CASSLGPFGEQFF
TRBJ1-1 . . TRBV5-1 TGCGCCAGCAAAAGGGGCCTGAACACTGAAGCTTTCTTT CASKRGLNTEAFF
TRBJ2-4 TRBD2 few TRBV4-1 TGCGCCAGCAGCCAAACTGGGACTAGCGGAAACATTCAGTACTTC CASSQTGTSGNIQYF
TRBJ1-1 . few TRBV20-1 TGCAGTGCTAGGGGTCACACTGAAGCTTTCTTT CSARGHTEAFF
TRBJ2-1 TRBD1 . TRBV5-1 TGCGCCAGCAGCAGGGGACAGGGGAATTACAATGAGCAGTTCTTC CASSRGQGNYNEQFF
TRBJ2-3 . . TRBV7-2 TGTGCCAGCAGCTTTACCCTAATGCAGTATTTT CASSFTLMQYF
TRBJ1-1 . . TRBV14 TGTGCCAGCAGCCGACAGGAGAACACTGAAGCTTTCTTT CASSRQENTEAFF
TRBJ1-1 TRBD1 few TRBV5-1 TGCGCCAGCAGCTTGGCCCACAGGGGGCGAGTAGACACTGAAGCTTTCTTT CASSLAHRGRVDTEAFF
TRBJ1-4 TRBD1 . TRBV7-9 TGTGCCAGCAGCTTAGGACAGGGGGCGAGTAATGAAAAACTGTTTTTT CASSLGQGASNEKLFF
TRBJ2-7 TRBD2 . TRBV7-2 TGTGCCAGCAGCGAAACTAGCGTCTCCTACGAGCAGTACTTC CASSETSVSYEQYF
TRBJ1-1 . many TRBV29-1 TGCAGCGTTGTGGCAGGGGCCCCCAACACTGAAGCTTTCTTT CSVVAGAPNTEAFF
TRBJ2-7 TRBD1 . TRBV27 TGTGCCAGCAGTCCACAGGGGACCGAGCAGTACTTC CASSPQGTEQYF
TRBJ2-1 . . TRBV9 TGTGCCAGCAGCGTCCATAGCGGTAGCTCCTACAATGAGCAGTTCTTC CASSVHSGSSYNEQFF
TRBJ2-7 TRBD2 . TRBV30 TGTGCCTGGAGTGTTGTCTTAGGACTAGCAGTCGAGCAGTACTTC CAWSVVLGLAVEQYF
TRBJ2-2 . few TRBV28 TGTGCCAGCAGTGCGCGAATGAGGGCGCAAACCGGGGAGCTGTTTTTT CASSARMRAQTGELFF
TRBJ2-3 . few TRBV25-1 TGTGCCAGCTCTCGACAGGCCGGCACAGATACGCAGTATTTT CASSRQAGTDTQYF
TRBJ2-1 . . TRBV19 TGTGCCAGTAGTATCCCCGTAGGGGGATCAAATGAGCAGTTCTTC CASSIPVGGSNEQFF
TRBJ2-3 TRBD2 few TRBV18 TGTGCCAGCTCACGGACTAGCGGGGGGGCCACAGATACGCAGTATTTT CASSRTSGGATDTQYF
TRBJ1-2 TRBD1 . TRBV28 TGTGCCAGTGGGACAGGGCCCACCTATGGCTACACCTTC CASGTGPTYGYTF
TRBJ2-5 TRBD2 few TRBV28 TGTGCCAGCAGTTTAAGCTCCGGGAGGCAAGAGACCCAGTACTTC CASSLSSGRQETQYF
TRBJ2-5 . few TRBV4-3 TGCGCCAGCAGCCCAGAACTTTGGACAGAAAAGTACTTC CASSPELWTEKYF
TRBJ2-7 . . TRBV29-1 TGCAGCGTTCAGAAGGGCAAGGATTTCAACGAGCAGTACTTC CSVQKGKDFNEQYF
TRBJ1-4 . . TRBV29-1 TGCAGCGTTGCGACAAGGATTACCGAAAAACTGTTTTTT CSVATRITEKLFF
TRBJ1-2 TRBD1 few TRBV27 TGTGCCAGCAGTCCACTTTCGACAGGGGACCTCTATGGCTACACCTTC CASSPLSTGDLYGYTF
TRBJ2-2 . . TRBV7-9 TGTGCCAGCAGCTTAGCGCGAGACAGTCTCTACGGCACCGGGGAGCTGTTTTTT CASSLARDSLYGTGELFF
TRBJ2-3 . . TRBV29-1 TGCAGCGTTGGCCCCACAGATACGCAGTATTTT CSVGPTDTQYF
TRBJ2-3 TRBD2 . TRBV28 TGTGCCAGCGGGCGCGGGGGTGACGCAGATACGCAGTATTTT CASGRGGDADTQYF
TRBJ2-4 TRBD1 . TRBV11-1 TGTGCCAGCACCGGACAGGTGGAAAACATTCAGTACTTC CASTGQVENIQYF
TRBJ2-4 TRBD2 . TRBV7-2 TGTGCCAGCAGCTTAGCGCTATTAGCGGGGGGCCGTGCAGCCAAAAACATTCAGTACTTC CASSLALLAGGRAAKNIQYF
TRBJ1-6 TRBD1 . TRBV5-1 TGCGCCAGCAGCTCGACAGGGTATAATTCACCCCTCCACTTT CASSSTGYNSPLHF
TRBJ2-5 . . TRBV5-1 TGCGCCAGCAGCTTGGGAACTAGGAGGGTGGAGACCCAGTACTTC CASSLGTRRVETQYF
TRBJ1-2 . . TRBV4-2 TGTGCCAGCAGCCAAGATGCGCAGCGTGGCTACACCTTC CASSQDAQRGYTF
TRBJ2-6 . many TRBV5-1 TGCGCCAGCAGCGACAGATCTGGGGCCAACGTCCTGACTTTC CASSDRSGANVLTF
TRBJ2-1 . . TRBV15 TGTGCCACCAGCAGAGCGCGGACCCTAGTATCCGAGCAGTTCTTC CATSRARTLVSEQFF
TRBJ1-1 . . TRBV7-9 TGTGCCAGCAGCTTAGGACCAGGGGAAGCTTTCTTT CASSLGPGEAFF
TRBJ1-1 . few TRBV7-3 TGTGCCAGCAGCGCGACAGTGCGGGGGAACACTGAAGCTTTCTTT CASSATVRGNTEAFF